The 4 T cell receptor beta chains below all came from one sample that was sequenced in a study of beta chain features in type 1 diabetes. Reverse transcribing all isolated RNA meant expressed TCRB transcripts were sequenced. Clones were sequenced by immunoSEQ multiplex PCR, and TCRdb holds only the in-frame ones, with some missing. The table lists about 260,000 clones, over 65% of them singletons. Source material: naive CD4+ T cells from blood. These receptors were taken from a young man in good health.

The sample holds a few counts of this clone. V and J are TRBV30 and TRBJ2-7; 11 positions match TRBD1. The CDR3 length is 13 residues. Per the germline V gene, CDR1 is GTSNPN and CDR2 is SVGIG (reference sequence). Losses at the gene ends were 4 bases for V and 7 bases for J; bases not matched to a gene: 6. CDR3 sequence: CAWTGTGGMEQYF. The CDR3 DNA reads as TGTGCCTGGACCGGGACAGGGGGAATGGAGCAGTACTTC.

The CDR3: CARLVRDTQYF. CDR3 in DNA: TGTGCCAGGCTAGTTCGGGATACGCAGTATTTT. J is TRBJ2-3 and V is TRBV6-4; D is unresolved. This CDR3 contains 11 residues. The germline CDR1 and CDR2 sequences are MRHNA and SNTAGT. V was pared by 9 bases and J by 6 bases, with 10 bases between.

In its sample, this clone was seen a few times. The V call is TRBV10-3, the J call TRBJ2-3, with D tentatively TRBD1 or TRBD2 (5 bases each). Germline V lookup: CDR1 ENHRY, CDR2 SYGVKD. This CDR3 spans 11 amino acids. The CDR3: CAVGAADTQYF. The CDR3 nucleotides read TGTGCAGTCGGGGCTGCAGATACGCAGTATTTT.

The gene calls are TRBV11-2 and TRBJ2-7; no definite D call. CDR1 and CDR2 from the germline V gene are SGHAT and FQNNGV. This CDR3 has 14 amino acids. Deletions cut 5 bases from V and 4 bases from J, with 15 bases between. The CDR3, as DNA: TGTGCCAGCAGCCCGGGTACAGTCGGTTACGAGCAGTACTTC. This codes for CASSPGTVGYEQYF.